This paragraph covers one T cell receptor beta chain sequence. Given the absence of the conserved phenylalanine or tryptophan at the CDR3 end, a read error is likely. The record originates from a study of prognosis after radiotherapy for stage I lung cancer. As for the study in general: There were 15 or so patients with newly diagnosed primary stage I lung tumors and several patients with oligometastatic NSCLC after surgical resection of the primary tumor.

Multiplex PCR in two rounds served to amplify TCR beta CDR3 from genomic DNA. First-round PCR used primers specific to each TRBV and TRBJ gene. One entry per CDR3 protein results from TCRdb running MiXCR on the multiplex PCR reads. The table includes fewer than 65,000 distinct CDR3 sequences, about 37% detected once. The CDR3 has 13 residues. Germline V CDR1 and CDR2: KGHDR, SFDVKD. The material was PBMCs, obtained before or after stereotactic body radiation therapy (not recorded which). The sequence was collected from a donor at least 50 years old with non-small cell lung cancer. This chain links TRBV24-1 with TRBJ2-6; D gene uncertain. The CDR3 sequence is CETSDFGQNVLTL. DNA of the CDR3: TGTGAAACCAGTGATTTTGGGCAGAACGTCCTGACTTTA.